Below are 7 T cell receptor beta chains sequenced from a single sample in a study of radiation and T cells in renal cell carcinoma. The method was immunoSEQ multiplex PCR; TCRdb's version includes in-frame clones alone and lacks a portion of them. The sample holds around 16,000 clones, roughly 50% seen once. Described treatment: 15 Gy SBRT to primary tumor, nephrectomy 4 weeks later. Source: tumor tissue, taken from a patient whose treatment included radiotherapy and nephrectomy. Receptors originate from a woman aged 55-70 years with renal cell carcinoma.

This clone was found a few times. V gene TRBV27 combines with J gene TRBJ2-1; D gene unclear. This CDR3 has 11 residues. Germline V gene data show CDR1 as MNHEY and CDR2 as SMNVEV (reference sequence). The V gene lost 6 bases and the J gene lost 5 bases, with 5 bases spanning the gap. The CDR3 DNA reads TGTGCCAGCAGACGAAACAATGAGCAGTTCTTC. Its translation: CASRRNNEQFF.

V gene TRBV7-6 combines with J gene TRBJ1-4; D remains ambiguous. Germline values: CDR1 SGHVS, CDR2 FNYEAQ. The CDR3 is made up of 14 amino acids. The germline V and J ends were trimmed by 1 base and 8 bases, with 11 bases remaining between them. The CDR3 coding sequence is TGTGCCAGCAGCTTAGAAGTCACCGGAGAAAAACTGTTTTTT. Translated: CASSLEVTGEKLFF.

The CDR3 here is CASSLTGTGANEQFF. CDR3 coding DNA: TGTGCCAGCAGCTTAACCGGGACAGGGGCAAATGAGCAGTTCTTC. The chain employs TRBV11-2 and TRBJ2-1, with TRBD1 matching 10 bases. CDR1 is SGHAT, CDR2 FQNNGV, per germline. J gave up 7 bases and V 2 bases, and 5 bases lay outside the gene matches. The CDR3 contains 15 residues.

The chain combines TRBV28 with TRBJ1-2; D remains unclear. Germline values: CDR1 MDHEN, CDR2 SYDVKM. V was trimmed by 10 bases and J by 4 bases, leaving 10 bases between them. This CDR3 comprises 11 residues. CDR3 residues: CAIGALYGYTF. The CDR3 coding sequence is TGTGCCATCGGAGCCCTCTATGGCTACACCTTC.

This clone was picked up one time. One junction end does not reproduce the germline sequence, and a read error may be involved. The chain joins TRBV4-1 to TRBJ1-2; 9 bases map to TRBD1. The CDR3 covers 15 residues. Germline CDR1 reads MGHRA; CDR2 reads YSYEKL. The CDR3 sequence: CASIPDRGVNYGYTF. CDR3 DNA sequence: TGTGCCAGCATCCCGGACAGGGGCGTAAACTATGGCTACACCTTC.

The rearrangement joins TRBV27 to TRBJ1-5; D not resolved. Trimming removed 3 bases from V and 6 bases from J, with 9 bases in between. Per germline, CDR1 MNHEY and CDR2 SMNVEV (reference sequence). The CDR3 sequence is 13 residues long. The CDR3 region has the DNA TGTGCCAGCAGTTTCGCCCCGGGTCAGCCCCAGCATTTT. This sequence encodes CASSFAPGQPQHF.

The chain recombines TRBV4-2 with TRBJ1-1, with D perhaps matching TRBD1 (5 bases). Germline assignment: CDR1 LGHNA and CDR2 YNFKEQ. Trimming pared 1 base from V and 5 bases from J, leaving 11 bases between. The CDR3 totals 14 residues. This CDR3 reads CASSQVAQGTEAFF. The CDR3 nucleotides read TGTGCCAGCAGCCAAGTCGCGCAGGGAACTGAAGCTTTCTTT.